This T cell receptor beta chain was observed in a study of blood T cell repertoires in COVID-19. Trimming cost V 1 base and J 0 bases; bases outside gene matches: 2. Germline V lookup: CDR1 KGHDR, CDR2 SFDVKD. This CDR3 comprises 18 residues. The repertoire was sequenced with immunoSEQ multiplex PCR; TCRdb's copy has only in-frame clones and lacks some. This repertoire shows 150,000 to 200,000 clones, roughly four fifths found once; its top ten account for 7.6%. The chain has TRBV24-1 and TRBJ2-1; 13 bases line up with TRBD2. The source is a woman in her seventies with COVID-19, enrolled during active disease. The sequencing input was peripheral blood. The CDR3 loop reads CATSDFRTSGSSYNEQFF. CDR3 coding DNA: TGTGCCACCAGTGATTTTAGGACTAGCGGGAGCTCCTACAATGAGCAGTTCTTC.